Presented here are 9 T cell receptor beta chains from one specimen sequenced in a study of breast tumors, draining lymph nodes, adjacent tissues. Axillary draining lymph nodes of breast cancer patients supplied the node samples. In TCRdb, the multiplex PCR reads were re-called with MiXCR into one record per CDR3 protein. Among roughly 120,000 distinct CDR3 sequences listed, just under 20% were seen once. Sequences were obtained from axillary lymph node tissue. Receptors originate from a female donor with breast cancer. Some clones in this sample may be carry-over from other donors' samples.

This clonotype has ten or more counts. The rearrangement links TRBV7-2 to TRBJ2-6; D might be TRBD1 (5 bases). The CDR3 runs 15 residues. The V end lost 4 bases, the J end lost 0 bases, and 7 bases lay between the germline ends. Germline loops: CDR1 SGHTA, CDR2 FQGNSA. This CDR3 is CASSYRRSGANVLTF. As DNA, the CDR3 is TGTGCCAGCAGCTACAGGCGCTCTGGGGCCAACGTCCTGACTTTC.

This clonotype was observed many times. The CDR3 sequence: CSASYRVGTSYNEQFF. CDR3 nucleotides: TGCAGTGCTAGTTATCGGGTAGGCACCTCCTACAATGAGCAGTTCTTC. J is TRBJ2-1 and V is TRBV20-1; no clear D gene. Trimming cost V 3 bases and J 0 bases, with 15 bases left between them. Germline V gives CDR1 DFQATT, CDR2 SNEGSKA (reference sequence). The CDR3 length is 16 residues.

At least ten counts were recorded for this clonotype. The rearrangement uses TRBV10-3 and TRBJ1-3; D remains unclear. Germline values: CDR1 ENHRY, CDR2 SYGVKD. The CDR3 is 13 residues long. Trimming took off 2 bases at V and 3 bases at J, with 5 bases between the two ends. CDR3 residues: CAISETVGNTIYF. CDR3 DNA: TGTGCCATCAGTGAGACAGTTGGAAACACCATATATTTT.

This clonotype was seen many times. The chain is built from TRBV15 and TRBJ2-5; D is ambiguous. The CDR3 runs 14 residues. V shed 1 base and J shed 5 bases, with 11 bases lying between them. CDR1 and CDR2 from the germline V gene are LNHNV and YYDKDF (reference sequence). This chain's CDR3 is CATSRATGVETQYF. The CDR3, as DNA: TGTGCCACCAGCAGAGCTACTGGGGTTGAGACCCAGTACTTC.

About this clonotype itself: This clone may be a read error of a much larger clone one base away. J is TRBJ2-5 and V is TRBV30; TRBD1 matches 7 bases. The CDR3 length is 15 residues. The V gene end was trimmed by 1 base and the J gene end by 3 bases; junction bases not matched to a gene: 8. The germline V gene encodes CDR1 GTSNPN and CDR2 SVGIG (reference sequence). The CDR3 nucleotides read TGTGCCTGGAGTGAACCCGGACAGGCGAAAGAGACCCAGTACTTC. Its translation: CAWSEPGQAKETQYF.

This clonotype was recorded many times. This chain uses TRBV4-1 with TRBJ1-3; the match to TRBD1 covers 9 bases. Germline values: CDR1 MGHRA, CDR2 YSYEKL. CDR3 length equals 16 residues. V shed 2 bases and J 5 bases; nucleotides not matched to a gene: 7. The CDR3 DNA reads TGCGCCAGCAGCCAACCCGGGACAGGGTATAGAAACACCATATATTTT. The encoded protein is CASSQPGTGYRNTIYF.

Points on this clonotype: A much larger clone differs by one base, so this may be a read error. The chain is built from TRBV5-1 and TRBJ2-3; D ambiguous. The CDR3 runs to 14 residues. The germline CDR1 and CDR2 sequences are SGHRS and YFSETQ. The CDR3 nucleotides read TGCGCCAGCAGCCCCGAGCGTAGCCCAGATTCGCAGTATTTT. Amino acid sequence: CASSPERSPDSQYF.

There are many counts of this clonotype. The J gene is TRBJ2-3, the V gene TRBV5-1; 7 bases agree with TRBD1. With 4 bases clipped from V and 4 bases from J, the junction kept 6 bases outside the gene matches. The CDR3 contains 14 residues. CDR1 SGHRS and CDR2 YFSETQ come from the germline V gene. The CDR3 loop is CASSQRTGADTQYF. CDR3 DNA: TGCGCCAGCAGCCAAAGGACAGGTGCAGATACGCAGTATTTT.

This clonotype occurred many times. The rearrangement joins TRBV30 to TRBJ2-7; D is perhaps TRBD1 (6 bases). V lost 1 base, J lost 0 bases, and 10 bases lay in between. The germline CDR1 and CDR2 sequences are GTSNPN and SVGIG (reference sequence). There are 14 residues in the CDR3. CDR3: CAWSGQATSYEQYF. The CDR3 DNA reads TGTGCCTGGAGTGGACAGGCGACCTCCTACGAGCAGTACTTC. Full variable domain (remainder filled in from reference TRBV30 and TRBJ2-7): SQTIHQWPATLVQPVGSPLSLECTVEGTSNPNLYWYRQAAGRGLQLLFYSVGIGQISSEVPQNLSASRPQDRQFILSSKKLLLSDSGFYLCAWSGQATSYEQYFGPGTRLTVT.